This record looks at one T cell receptor beta chain sequence and its context. Its antigen is still unknown. No base quality information exists; no much larger clone differs at one position. This entry is derived from a study of blood T cell repertoires in COVID-19 (dated by TCRdb to the early 2020s). Regarding the complete study: Samples covering the acute and convalescent phases of COVID-19 were provided by collaborators in the United States, Italy and Spain. The prospective study material was composed of cDNA or gDNA derived from T cells, B-cell-depleted T cells, or PBMCs. Deeply sampled blood TCRbeta repertoires from subjects exposed to, actively infected with, or recovered from COVID-19 were included in the dataset. The repertoires were released in a freely available public database meant as a resource for research on the immune response to SARS-CoV-2. The samples were drawn from the first 160 participants of the ongoing ImmuneRACE study and from roughly 1,300 subjects provided by 6 global collaborators. The sample metadata nearly always contained a de-identified subject ID, COVID-19 status, age in years and sex. HLA class I and class II types, where available, came from metadata supplied by the sample provider rather than from assay-based typing. General findings and caveats noted by the study authors: How much clinical and demographic metadata was included differed by source and by participant, and the metadata was provided uncurated.

The immunoSEQ Assay, a bias-controlled multiplex PCR, was used to amplify TCRbeta CDR3 regions from genomic DNA. As for the authors' bioinformatics: The number of nucleated cells in each sample was estimated from the amplification of reference gene primers within the assay. Sequence reads were collapsed and filtered to measure the absolute abundance of every unique TCRbeta CDR3 rearrangement. Productive Simpson clonality was computed per sample as the square root of Simpson's diversity index over productive rearrangements. TCRdb limited this immuneACCESS table to in-frame rearrangements with V and J called. A share of clones is missing; checked studies link under half to unresolved V genes, and the rest is unexplained. That table supplies the V and J calls and clone size; D and trimming were determined from the DNA. The sample data list roughly 130,000 clones, and less than 90% of these were observed just once. The top ten clonotypes cover roughly 2.2% of the sample.

Participants in the prospective study were enrolled through a virtual design, were aged about 18 to 100 years, and lived in some 24 United States geographic areas. Cohort assignment in the prospective study relied on participant-reported clinical history from a screening survey and a study questionnaire. ImmuneRACE Cohort 3 recovered participants were defined by two consecutive negative NP/OP PCR tests, healthcare professional clearance, or symptom resolution. In the prospective study, whole blood, serum and a nasopharyngeal or oropharyngeal swab were collected from each participant by mobile phlebotomists. Prospective study participants could optionally give additional blood draws and questionnaires over a roughly two-month period. Prospective study blood samples were shipped either frozen or at room temperature before DNA extraction. Specimen: PBMCs or T cells enriched from blood (not recorded which). This TCR was recovered from a woman in her forties or fifties who had recovered from COVID-19.

The CDR3: CASSMGGSRGYTF. The nucleotide sequence reads as follows: TGTGCCAGTAGTATGGGGGGGTCCAGAGGCTACACCTTC. Recombination linked TRBV19 to TRBJ1-2, with TRBD1 tentatively as D gene (5 bases match). Looking up the germline V gene (reference sequence) yields CDR1 LNHDA and CDR2 SQIVND. Between the V and J ends, shortened by 3 bases and 8 bases respectively, the junction contains 13 bases. Spanning cysteine to phenylalanine, the CDR3 consists of 13 amino acids. Just the 39-base CDR3 DNA is kept, in frame starting at base 1.